These 16 T cell receptor beta chains were all obtained from the same sample, sequenced in a study of immune evolution from preneoplasia to lung adenocarcinoma. Repertoires were generated with immunoSEQ multiplex PCR, while TCRdb's copy carries only in-frame clones and drops some. The sample holds 4,000 to 5,500 clones, roughly 79% seen once. The sequenced sample was FFPE adjacent normal lung tissue. These receptors originate from a donor aged 70 or over with lung adenocarcinoma.

There are a few counts of this clone. The V gene is TRBV5-1, the J gene TRBJ1-1; D ambiguous. The ends were cut back, 4 bases at V and 7 bases at J, with 8 bases in the middle. Germline assignment: CDR1 SGHRS and CDR2 YFSETQ. This CDR3 is 11 amino acids long. The CDR3 DNA is TGCGCCAGCAGCGAGGGATTTGAAGCTTTCTTT. Its protein is CASSEGFEAFF.

The chain recombines TRBV7-9 with TRBJ1-2; TRBD1 aligns across 8 bases. Germline loops: CDR1 SEHNR, CDR2 FQNEAQ (reference sequence). V gave up 5 bases and J gave up 6 bases; unmatched junction bases: 2. This CDR3 is 12 amino acids long. The CDR3 nucleotides are TGTGCCAGCAGCGGGGGACAGGATGGCTACACCTTC. Translated, it gives CASSGGQDGYTF.

This chain uses TRBV7-9 with TRBJ2-2, with TRBD2 matching 13 bases. This CDR3 spans 17 amino acids. V was clipped by 1 base and J by 10 bases; unmatched bases: 9. Germline CDR1 and CDR2: SEHNR and FQNEAQ (reference sequence). CDR3 in amino acids: CASSLVRGLAGEKELFF. In DNA, the CDR3 is TGTGCCAGCAGCTTAGTGCGCGGACTAGCGGGAGAAAAGGAGCTGTTTTTT. The complete variable domain, with remaining parts taken from reference TRBV7-9 and TRBJ2-2, reads DTGVSQNPRHKITKRGQNVTFRCDPISEHNRLYWYRQTLGQGPEFLTYFQNEAQLEKSRLLSDRFSAERPKGSFSTLEIQRTEQGDSAMYLCASSLVRGLAGEKELFFGEGSRLTVL.

The gene calls are TRBV11-2 and TRBJ2-3; 7 nucleotides match TRBD2. This CDR3 has 16 residues. Germline CDR1 SGHAT, CDR2 FQNNGV. V trimming: 1 base; J trimming: 9 bases; junction bases outside the gene matches: 13. This chain's CDR3 is CASSLGLLAGVDTQYF. As DNA, the CDR3 is TGTGCCAGCAGCTTAGGTTTGCTGGCGGGAGTGGACACGCAGTATTTT.

V and J are TRBV30 and TRBJ1-2; TRBD1 matches at 11 bases. CDR3 length equals 16 residues. J gave up 7 bases and V 0 bases, and 10 bases lay outside the gene matches. From germline, CDR1 is GTSNPN and CDR2 SVGIG (reference sequence). The CDR3 loop reads CAWSVRDRGKWGGYTF. The CDR3 DNA follows: TGTGCCTGGAGTGTACGGGACAGGGGGAAGTGGGGTGGCTACACCTTC.

This clone was seen a handful of times. This chain links TRBV4-1 with TRBJ1-2; D remains ambiguous. V gave up 1 base and J gave up 2 bases, with 5 bases separating them. The CDR3 loop spans 13 amino acids. CDR1 is MGHRA and CDR2 is YSYEKL in the germline V gene. The chain's CDR3 is CASSQGGNYGYTF. The DNA of the CDR3 is TGCGCCAGCAGCCAAGGAGGGAACTATGGCTACACCTTC.

The chain employs TRBV30 and TRBJ2-2; D is undetermined. Germline V gene lookup returns CDR1 GTSNPN and CDR2 SVGIG (reference sequence). V was clipped by 1 base and J by 3 bases, with 3 bases between them. The CDR3 covers 12 residues. CDR3: CAWSDYTGELFF. Here the CDR3 DNA reads TGTGCCTGGAGTGACTACACCGGGGAGCTGTTTTTT.

This clone has just one count. The chain has TRBV6-5 and TRBJ1-1, with a weak D call TRBD1 (6 bases). Per the germline V gene, CDR1 is MNHEY and CDR2 is SVGAGI. V was trimmed by 0 bases and J by 3 bases, leaving 8 bases between them. This CDR3 has 14 amino acids. CDR3 bases: TGTGCCAGCAGTTACTCGAGGGGGGACACTGAAGCTTTCTTT. Residues: CASSYSRGDTEAFF.

The CDR3, as DNA: TGTGCCAGCAGTGAGTTAGAGACGAACACTGAAGCTTTCTTT. Translating it yields CASSELETNTEAFF. This rearrangement joins TRBV2 to TRBJ1-1; D ambiguous. This CDR3 is built from 14 residues. V lost 3 bases and J 1 base, leaving 9 bases between the germline ends. Germline CDR1 is SNHLY and CDR2 is FYNNEI.

The V gene is TRBV11-2, the J gene TRBJ2-7, with 10 bases aligning to TRBD1. The CDR3 sequence is 15 residues long. The trim removed 3 bases at V and 6 bases at J, leaving 8 bases unmatched. CDR1 SGHAT and CDR2 FQNNGV come from the germline V gene. CDR3 sequence reads: CASSLAGTGAREQYF. DNA for the CDR3: TGTGCCAGCAGCTTGGCAGGGACAGGGGCTCGCGAGCAGTACTTC.

This sequence joins TRBV5-1 and TRBJ1-5; the match to TRBD1 covers 9 bases. The CDR3 totals 16 residues. The V gene's germline CDR1 is SGHRS and CDR2 YFSETQ. The V segment lost 8 bases and the J segment 5 bases; nucleotides outside the gene matches: 14. This chain's CDR3 is CARIRPLGQGDQPQHF. In DNA, the CDR3 is TGCGCCAGAATCAGACCCCTGGGACAGGGAGATCAGCCCCAGCATTTT.

The gene calls are TRBV5-1 and TRBJ1-3; tentatively, D is TRBD1 (5 bases). The CDR3 spans 15 residues. Trimming cost V 4 bases and J 0 bases, with 11 bases left between them. The V gene's germline CDR1 is SGHRS and CDR2 YFSETQ. The DNA for the CDR3 is TGCGCCAGCAGCATGGGGGTGAACTCTGGAAACACCATATATTTT. Residues: CASSMGVNSGNTIYF.

The rearrangement joins TRBV19 to TRBJ2-1; 9 bases are shared with TRBD2. With 2 bases clipped from V and 10 bases from J, the junction kept 6 bases outside the gene matches. The germline gives CDR1 LNHDA, CDR2 SQIVND (reference sequence). The CDR3 consists of 14 residues. The CDR3: CASSIYLAGREQFF. The CDR3 nucleotides read TGTGCCAGTAGTATATACCTAGCGGGGAGAGAGCAGTTCTTC.

This clone was recorded a few times. This chain links TRBV7-8 with TRBJ1-2; D remains unclear. Deletions cut 3 bases from V and 0 bases from J, with 11 bases between. There are 15 residues in the CDR3. Germline CDR1 reads SGHVS; CDR2 reads FQNEAQ. CDR3 DNA sequence: TGTGCCAGCAGCTTGAGCGGCGGCCCTAACTATGGCTACACCTTC. Protein: CASSLSGGPNYGYTF.

This clone was counted a few times. The chain has TRBV9 and TRBJ2-1; 7 bases are shared with TRBD2. Germline V gene lookup returns CDR1 SGDLS and CDR2 YYNGEE. CDR3 size: 12 residues. J gave up 9 bases and V 8 bases, and 8 bases lay outside the gene matches. The CDR3, as DNA: TGTGCCAGTCCGCGGGAGCAAAGTGAGCAGTTCTTC. It translates to CASPREQSEQFF.

V and J are TRBV7-2 and TRBJ1-2; the D gene is possibly TRBD1 (6 bases). Germline CDR1 and CDR2: SGHTA and FQGNSA. Trimming removed 3 bases from V and 8 bases from J, with 13 bases in between. The CDR3 totals 13 residues. Written as DNA, the CDR3 is TGTGCCAGCAGCTTTCAGGGGTTTCGGGGCTACACCTTC. Translation: CASSFQGFRGYTF.